A single T cell receptor beta chain is shown here with its context. This sample is drawn from a study of blood T cell repertoires in COVID-19. Profiling relied on immunoSEQ multiplex PCR, and the TCRdb table lists in-frame clones only, not all of them. The sample shows over 75,000 clones, roughly four fifths of them seen only once. V lost 5 bases and J lost 0, with 11 bases in between. CDR1 is SEHNR and CDR2 is FQNEAQ in the germline V gene (reference sequence). This CDR3 is built from 15 residues. The chain uses TRBV7-9 and TRBJ1-5, with D possibly TRBD1 on 6 matching bases. The specimen was peripheral blood. The clonotype was recovered from a woman of 80 years or more with acute or convalescent COVID-19. The CDR3 DNA follows: TGTGCCAGCAGCCAGGACAGCCTTAGCAATCAGCCCCAGCATTTT. Its translation: CASSQDSLSNQPQHF.